This T cell receptor beta chain was sequenced during a study of cytomegalovirus exposure and HLA in healthy donors. Study-level points and caveats: Presence/absence analyses treated sequencing depth as roughly uniform across donors. Later analysis associated a missense DCLRE1C variant with TCR beta V- and J-gene trimming.

A note on this clone: The antigen is undetermined.

CDR1 is SNHLY and CDR2 is FYNNEI in the germline V gene. This CDR3 is 15 amino acids long. V shed 3 bases and J 2 bases; nucleotides not matched to a gene: 3. A multiplex PCR was run with 60 Vbeta primers and 13 Jbeta primers. Only in-frame clones appear in the TCRdb table, and some are missing; sequencing was by immunoSEQ multiplex PCR. The sample shows approximately 170,000 clones, around 83% of them seen only once. Sequenced sample: PBMCs. This TCR was recovered from a man in his thirties or forties in good health and CMV-seropositive. The chain carries TRBV2 and TRBJ2-1, with 8 bases lining up with TRBD2. CDR3 amino acids: CASSEHGRAYNEQFF. The DNA of the CDR3 is TGTGCCAGCAGTGAGCACGGGAGGGCCTACAATGAGCAGTTCTTC.